The 6 T cell receptor beta chains presented below share a single source sample, sequenced in a study of naive and memory T cell subsets. The beta constant-region primer was an equimolar mix of two oligonucleotides covering TRBC1 and TRBC2. In TCRdb, the UMI-ligation and nested PCR reads were re-called with MiXCR into one record per CDR3 protein. The sample yields some 28,000 distinct CDR3 sequences, about 10% seen once. The sequencing sample was made of effector memory CD4+ T cells from blood. Subset described: effector memory, CD45RA- CD27-. All receptors come from a human donor in good health.

There are a few counts of this clonotype. V usage is TRBV7-2 and J usage is TRBJ2-7; D perhaps matches TRBD2 (5 bases). The ends were cut back, 4 bases at V and 2 bases at J, with 9 bases in the middle. The germline V gene encodes CDR1 SGHTA and CDR2 FQGNSA. The CDR3 totals 13 residues. The CDR3 here is CASSSRGAYEQYF. The DNA of the CDR3 is TGTGCCAGCAGCTCACGGGGAGCCTACGAGCAGTACTTC. Full variable domain (missing parts from reference TRBV7-2 and TRBJ2-7): GAGVSQSPSNKVTEKGKDVELRCDPISGHTALYWYRQSLGQGLEFLIYFQGNSAPDKSGLPSDRFSAERTGGSVSTLTIQRTQQEDSAVYLCASSSRGAYEQYFGPGTRLTVT.

The chain joins TRBV30 to TRBJ2-3, with 14 bases lining up with TRBD2. V shed 2 bases, J shed 6 bases, and the junction held 7 bases outside the gene matches. CDR1 and CDR2 from the germline V gene are GTSNPN and SVGIG (reference sequence). This CDR3 has 16 residues. The CDR3 reads CAWSKGTSGSKDTQYF. Written as DNA, the CDR3 is TGTGCCTGGAGTAAAGGGACTAGCGGGAGTAAGGATACGCAGTATTTT.

The sample holds a few counts of this clonotype. The chain recombines TRBV6-1 with TRBJ1-4; TRBD1 agrees at 12 bases. The V gene's germline CDR1 is MNHNS and CDR2 SASEGT. The junction had 11 bases not matched to a gene; V was cut back by 7 bases and J by 2 bases. The CDR3 has 18 amino acids. The CDR3: CASKLGTGGRWTNEKLFF. The CDR3 DNA reads as TGTGCCAGCAAACTCGGGACAGGGGGCAGGTGGACTAATGAAAAACTGTTTTTT.

The V gene is TRBV27, the J gene TRBJ2-3; 9 nucleotides match TRBD2. There are 16 residues in the CDR3. V trimming: 5 bases; J trimming: 2 bases; junction bases outside the gene matches: 8. The germline V gene encodes CDR1 MNHEY and CDR2 SMNVEV (reference sequence). CDR3 DNA: TGTGCCAGCAGTCGCCAGGCTAGCGGGGTCACAGATACGCAGTATTTT. Translation: CASSRQASGVTDTQYF.

This clonotype came up a few times. The chain links TRBV28 to TRBJ1-4, with D perhaps matching TRBD1 (5 bases). CDR1 is MDHEN, CDR2 SYDVKM, per germline. V dropped 5 bases and J dropped 8 bases, with 21 bases sitting between them. The CDR3 spans 16 residues. CDR3 protein: CASSMGDVGRKEKLFF. Here the CDR3 DNA reads TGTGCCAGCAGTATGGGGGACGTTGGGCGTAAGGAAAAACTGTTTTTT.

This clonotype has ten or more counts. The gene calls are TRBV20-1 and TRBJ1-5; a possible D gene is TRBD1 (6 bases). The CDR3 loop spans 14 amino acids. V shed 4 bases and J shed 1 base, with 11 bases lying between them. CDR1 and CDR2 from the germline V gene are DFQATT and SNEGSKA (reference sequence). The CDR3 region is CSANRADSNQPQHF. The CDR3 nucleotides read TGCAGTGCTAACAGGGCAGACAGCAATCAGCCCCAGCATTTT.